These 14 T cell receptor beta chains were sequenced from one sample in a study of T cell responses to AZD1222 COVID-19 vaccine. TCRdb's copy holds only in-frame clones and misses some; the assay was immunoSEQ multiplex PCR. The table shows some 80,000 clones, with more than 70% occurring only once. The starting material was peripheral blood, obtained 28 days after the second dose of the MenACWY control vaccine. The receptors come from an adult who received the MenACWY meningococcal vaccine as a control.

The CDR3 region is CASSTLRQGANTGELFF. The CDR3, as DNA: TGTGCCAGTAGTACCCTCCGACAGGGGGCAAACACCGGGGAGCTGTTTTTT. The rearrangement joins TRBV19 to TRBJ2-2, with TRBD1 identical over 10 bases. Germline V lookup: CDR1 LNHDA, CDR2 SQIVND (reference sequence). With V trimmed by 4 bases and J by 2 bases, 7 bases remained unmatched. This CDR3 has 17 amino acids.

This clone was found once. The V gene is TRBV12-3 or TRBV12-4, the J gene TRBJ2-7; D might be TRBD1 (5 bases). The CDR3 has 13 residues. Trimming left V 8 bases short and J 5 bases short, with 16 bases between. CDR3 sequence reads: CASLGSQGHEQYF. In DNA form, the CDR3 reads TGTGCCAGCCTGGGGTCCCAGGGCCACGAGCAGTACTTC.

The CDR3 DNA follows: TGTGCCAGCAGTTACACGACTAGCGTAGATACGCAGTATTTT. Protein sequence: CASSYTTSVDTQYF. The chain combines TRBV6-5 with TRBJ2-3, with 8 bases matching TRBD2. The CDR3 is 14 amino acids. Germline V gene lookup returns CDR1 MNHEY and CDR2 SVGAGI. V lost 2 bases and J lost 5; bases outside the gene matches: 3.

The chain is built from TRBV19 and TRBJ1-4, with 11 bases identical to TRBD1. The CDR3 runs 14 residues. V was clipped by 8 bases and J by 1 base; unmatched bases: 0. Germline-derived CDR1 and CDR2 are LNHDA and SQIVND (reference sequence). The chain's CDR3 is CASGTGGTNEKLFF. CDR3 nucleotides: TGTGCCAGTGGGACAGGGGGAACTAATGAAAAACTGTTTTTT. The variable domain in full, completed from reference TRBV19 and TRBJ1-4, reads DGGITQSPKYLFRKEGQNVTLSCEQNLNHDAMYWYRQDPGQGLRLIYYSQIVNDFQKGDIAEGYSVSREKKESFPLTVTSAQKNPTAFYLCASGTGGTNEKLFFGSGTQLSVL.

This chain uses TRBV7-2 with TRBJ1-1, with 7 bases matching TRBD1. V lost 5 bases and J lost 5; bases outside the gene matches: 8. CDR3 size: 14 residues. Germline values: CDR1 SGHTA, CDR2 FQGNSA. The CDR3 bases are TGTGCCAGCAGCCCTAGACAGGGATGGACTGAAGCTTTCTTT. It yields the protein CASSPRQGWTEAFF.

V usage is TRBV11-2 and J usage is TRBJ1-4, with 10 bases lining up with TRBD1. The germline V gene encodes CDR1 SGHAT and CDR2 FQNNGV. Losses at the gene ends were 5 bases for V and 10 bases for J; bases not matched to a gene: 13. The CDR3 extends over 16 amino acids. CDR3 sequence reads: CASSPERDRGLGKLFF. The CDR3 nucleotides read TGTGCCAGCAGCCCAGAGCGTGACAGGGGGCTTGGAAAACTGTTTTTT.

The rearrangement uses TRBV28 and TRBJ2-7, with 9 bases fitting TRBD1. Germline V gene lookup returns CDR1 MDHEN and CDR2 SYDVKM. There are 16 residues in the CDR3. V shed 6 bases, J shed 2 bases, and the junction held 11 bases outside the gene matches. CDR3 loop: CASSPRVGQGPYEQYF. CDR3 sequence (DNA): TGTGCCAGCAGCCCTCGGGTGGGACAGGGACCCTACGAGCAGTACTTC.

The rearrangement links TRBV25-1 to TRBJ1-2; unclear D gene. Germline values: CDR1 MGHDK, CDR2 SYGVNS. The CDR3 loop spans 12 amino acids. V lost 5 bases, J lost 2 bases, and 6 bases lay in between. CDR3 residues: CASSPGNYGYTF. DNA for the CDR3: TGTGCCAGCAGTCCGGGGAACTATGGCTACACCTTC.

This chain links TRBV29-1 with TRBJ1-5, with 11 bases fitting TRBD1. V was pared by 6 bases and J by 6 bases, with 4 bases of the junction left unmatched. Germline CDR1 SQVTM, CDR2 ANQGSEA. The CDR3 spans 13 residues. The CDR3 region has the DNA TGCAGCGTCGGGACAGGGGGAGGTCAGCCCCAGCATTTT. Translated, it gives CSVGTGGGQPQHF.

V gene TRBV27 combines with J gene TRBJ1-6; a weak D match, TRBD1 (5 bases). Trimming took 4 bases from V and 9 from J, leaving 10 bases between them. This CDR3 spans 13 amino acids. CDR1 is MNHEY, CDR2 SMNVEV, per germline (reference sequence). DNA for the CDR3: TGTGCCAGCAGTTCCAGGGCGGCTTCACCCCTCCACTTT. Translating it yields CASSSRAASPLHF.

The V gene is TRBV11-2, the J gene TRBJ2-7; D unresolved. This CDR3 is 14 amino acids long. Trimming left V 0 bases short and J 7 bases short, with 13 bases between. Germline V CDR1 and CDR2: SGHAT, FQNNGV. CDR3 region: CASSLDKGSGEQYF. The CDR3 DNA reads as TGTGCCAGCAGCTTAGATAAGGGTTCGGGTGAGCAGTACTTC.

This chain connects TRBV30 to TRBJ1-5; 7 bases match TRBD1. Germline V gives CDR1 GTSNPN, CDR2 SVGIG (reference sequence). This CDR3 is built from 14 residues. V lost 2 bases, J lost 4 bases, and 5 bases stayed unmatched. The CDR3: CAWSLTTGNQPQHF. CDR3 nucleotide sequence: TGTGCCTGGAGTTTAACGACAGGGAATCAGCCCCAGCATTTT. The entire variable domain, with the rest obtained from reference TRBV30 and TRBJ1-5, is as follows: SQTIHQWPATLVQPVGSPLSLECTVEGTSNPNLYWYRQAAGRGLQLLFYSVGIGQISSEVPQNLSASRPQDRQFILSSKKLLLSDSGFYLCAWSLTTGNQPQHFGDGTRLSIL.

This chain links TRBV6-5 with TRBJ1-4, with 8 bases matching TRBD1. J gave up 0 bases and V 4 bases, and 4 bases lay outside the gene matches. Germline V gene data show CDR1 as MNHEY and CDR2 as SVGAGI. The CDR3 is 16 residues long. In DNA form, the CDR3 reads TGTGCCAGCAGTTGGGGACAGGCCACAACTAATGAAAAACTGTTTTTT. It codes for CASSWGQATTNEKLFF.

The chain combines TRBV28 with TRBJ1-2; TRBD1 agrees at 7 bases. The V gene end was trimmed by 4 bases and the J gene end by 5 bases; junction bases not matched to a gene: 4. In germline, CDR1 is MDHEN, CDR2 SYDVKM. The CDR3 runs to 13 residues. The CDR3 reads CASSYRGWYGYTF. CDR3 nucleotides: TGTGCCAGCAGTTACAGGGGTTGGTATGGCTACACCTTC.